These 6 T cell receptor beta chains came from one sample sequenced in a study of T-cell reconstitution after alpha-beta-depleted transplantation in children. Preparing the TCRbeta library involved the use of unique molecular identifiers. TCRdb fed the PCR reads into MiXCR, producing one record per CDR3 protein. The table shows 200,000 to 300,000 distinct CDR3 sequences, with 12% occurring only once. The input for sequencing was PBMCs from the stem cell graft donor, taken from the stem cell graft. The receptors originated from a human donor who donated a stem cell graft to a child with acute lymphoblastic leukemia.

Concerning this clonotype itself: Given a much more abundant clone one base away, this may be a read error. The chain has TRBV2 and TRBJ2-3; 7 bases align to TRBD1. The V gene end was trimmed by 5 bases and the J gene end by 4 bases; junction bases not matched to a gene: 0. The CDR3 length is 12 residues. The V gene's germline CDR1 is SNHLY and CDR2 FYNNEI. The CDR3 DNA reads as TGTGCCAGCAGTACAGGGGCAGATACGCAGTATTTT. This encodes CASSTGADTQYF.

This clonotype was counted many times. The chain recombines TRBV6-5 with TRBJ2-5; no reliable D call. Trimming left V 4 bases short and J 3 bases short, with 12 bases between. From germline, CDR1 is MNHEY and CDR2 SVGAGI. This CDR3 has 14 residues. The CDR3 protein is CASSSTRKEETQYF. DNA for the CDR3: TGTGCCAGCAGTTCTACAAGGAAAGAAGAGACCCAGTACTTC.

In its sample, this clonotype was seen many times. V and J are TRBV28 and TRBJ2-7; 11 nucleotides match TRBD1. This CDR3 region has 16 residues. V shed 3 bases, J shed 7 bases, and the junction held 11 bases outside the gene matches. Germline CDR1 MDHEN, CDR2 SYDVKM. CDR3 residues: CASSFPPGQGAGEQYF. The CDR3 region has the DNA TGTGCCAGCAGTTTTCCCCCTGGACAGGGGGCAGGGGAGCAGTACTTC.

This clonotype was counted ten times or more. The rearrangement joins TRBV7-9 to TRBJ1-1, with 8 positions matching TRBD1. Germline CDR1 SEHNR, CDR2 FQNEAQ (reference sequence). V lost 4 bases, J lost 3 bases, and 7 bases stayed unmatched. This CDR3 is built from 15 residues. The chain's CDR3 is CASSSQTGEDTEAFF. The DNA for the CDR3 is TGTGCCAGCAGCTCCCAGACAGGGGAAGACACTGAAGCTTTCTTT.

This clonotype was counted at least ten times. The rearrangement links TRBV3-1 to TRBJ2-5; 8 bases agree with TRBD2. CDR3 length: 16 residues. V lost 0 bases and J lost 4; bases outside the gene matches: 7. CDR1 is LGHDT, CDR2 YNNKEL, per germline (reference sequence). CDR3 sequence reads: CASSQDRGGLAETQYF. The CDR3 DNA is TGTGCCAGCAGCCAAGATCGGGGGGGCCTCGCAGAGACCCAGTACTTC.

Turning to this clonotype: This may stem from a read error, because a much larger clone lies one nucleotide away. V is TRBV27 and J is TRBJ2-7; D is possibly TRBD1 (6 bases). This CDR3 region has 14 residues. Germline values: CDR1 MNHEY, CDR2 SMNVEV (reference sequence). The CDR3 DNA is TGTGCCAGCAATTTATCGATTAGGGGGAACGAGCAGTACTTC. This codes for CASNLSIRGNEQYF.